This is a list of T cell receptor beta chains from one sample in a study of blood T cells in healthy people across ages. Each CDR3 protein is one row after TCRdb ran MiXCR on the 5' RACE reads. The sample holds 800,000 to 1,000,000 distinct CDR3 sequences; around 46% are singletons and the top ten take 13%. Input material: blood. Receptor source: a man aged 25-45 years in good health. Each CDR3 is given with its conserved first and last residue. The D gene is left open where the match is weak. A clone size is listed for some rows: how often the clone was seen (once, few, many), or a class if it is expanded.

J gene: TRBJ2-2
CDR3 length: 13
clone size: NA
V gene: TRBV25-1
D gene: NA
CDR3 DNA: TGTGCCAGCAGTGAACAGGGAGCCGGGGAGCTGTTTTTT
CDR3 protein: CASSEQGAGELFF

J gene: TRBJ1-2
CDR3 length: 17
clone size: once
V gene: TRBV4-1
D gene: TRBD1
CDR3 DNA: TGCGCCAGCAGCCAAGATGAGGGCGGGACAGGGATCGATGGCTACACCTTC
CDR3 protein: CASSQDEGGTGIDGYTF

J gene: TRBJ2-5
CDR3 length: 15
clone size: NA
V gene: TRBV11-2
D gene: TRBD2
CDR3 DNA: TGTGCCAGCAGCTTACCAGCGGGGGAACAAGAGACCCAGTACTTC
CDR3 protein: CASSLPAGEQETQYF

J gene: TRBJ2-1
CDR3 length: 18
clone size: few
V gene: TRBV6-1
D gene: TRBD1
CDR3 DNA: TGTGCCAGCAGTCCCGGGACAGGGTTCACAAGCTCCTACAATGAGCAGTTCTTC
CDR3 protein: CASSPGTGFTSSYNEQFF

J gene: TRBJ1-2
CDR3 length: 15
clone size: NA
V gene: TRBV12-3/TRBV12-4
D gene: TRBD1
CDR3 DNA: TGTGCCAGCAGCCTCCTGACAGGGGCTAACTATGGCTACACCTTC
CDR3 protein: CASSLLTGANYGYTF

J gene: TRBJ2-7
CDR3 length: 19
clone size: NA
V gene: TRBV10-3
D gene: TRBD1
CDR3 DNA: TGTGCCATCAGTGAGTCCATGTCGGCCGGGACAGAGCTCTCCTACGAGCAGTACTTC
CDR3 protein: CAISESMSAGTELSYEQYF

J gene: TRBJ1-2
CDR3 length: 13
clone size: NA
V gene: TRBV29-1
D gene: NA
CDR3 DNA: TGCAGCGTTGACCAACAGGATAACTATGGTTACACCTTC
CDR3 protein: CSVDQQDNYGYTF

J gene: TRBJ2-3
CDR3 length: 15
clone size: NA
V gene: TRBV4-2
D gene: NA
CDR3 DNA: TGTGCCAGCAGCCAAGATCGAGAAACCTCAGATACGCAGTATTTT
CDR3 protein: CASSQDRETSDTQYF

J gene: TRBJ2-7
CDR3 length: 11
clone size: many
V gene: TRBV3-1
D gene: NA
CDR3 DNA: TGTGCCAGCAGCCAAGAACACGAGCAGTACTTC
CDR3 protein: CASSQEHEQYF

J gene: TRBJ2-5
CDR3 length: 17
clone size: NA
V gene: TRBV4-2
D gene: TRBD2
CDR3 DNA: TGTGCCAGCAGCCAAGATCTAGCGGGGGGCCGTCAAGAGACCCAGTACTTC
CDR3 protein: CASSQDLAGGRQETQYF

J gene: TRBJ2-5
CDR3 length: 15
clone size: NA
V gene: TRBV18
D gene: TRBD2
CDR3 DNA: TGTGCCAGCTCACGCGGAACTAGCGACCAAGAGACCCAGTACTTC
CDR3 protein: CASSRGTSDQETQYF

J gene: TRBJ2-5
CDR3 length: 15
clone size: few
V gene: TRBV4-2
D gene: TRBD2
CDR3 DNA: TGTGCCAGCAGCCAAGAGTGGGGGGGATGGGAGACCCAGTACTTC
CDR3 protein: CASSQEWGGWETQYF

J gene: TRBJ2-1
CDR3 length: 15
clone size: few
V gene: TRBV28
D gene: NA
CDR3 DNA: TGTGCCAGCAGTTCGGACCTTAGCTCCATCGATGAGCAGTTCTTC
CDR3 protein: CASSSDLSSIDEQFF

J gene: TRBJ1-1
CDR3 length: 13
clone size: NA
V gene: TRBV28
D gene: NA
CDR3 DNA: TGTGCCAGCAGTTTACAGGTTGGGGCTGAAGCTTTCTTT
CDR3 protein: CASSLQVGAEAFF

J gene: TRBJ1-5
CDR3 length: 13
clone size: few
V gene: TRBV29-1
D gene: NA
CDR3 DNA: TGCAGCGCGCTCCTAGGGGGATTCCAGCCCCAGCATTTT
CDR3 protein: CSALLGGFQPQHF

J gene: TRBJ2-7
CDR3 length: 15
clone size: few
V gene: TRBV6-1
D gene: NA
CDR3 DNA: TGTGCCAGCAGTCTTTCCCGGCCAGGGAACTACGAGCAGTACTTC
CDR3 protein: CASSLSRPGNYEQYF

J gene: TRBJ2-4
CDR3 length: 15
clone size: few
V gene: TRBV20-1
D gene: NA
CDR3 DNA: TGCAGTGCTAGACTCCCGCAAGTAGCCAAAAACATTCAGTACTTC
CDR3 protein: CSARLPQVAKNIQYF

J gene: TRBJ2-7
CDR3 length: 15
clone size: NA
V gene: TRBV13
D gene: NA
CDR3 DNA: TGTGCCAGCAGCGGCCCGGGACATCTTACCTACGAGCAGTACTTC
CDR3 protein: CASSGPGHLTYEQYF

J gene: TRBJ2-3
CDR3 length: 14
clone size: few
V gene: TRBV7-2
D gene: NA
CDR3 DNA: TGTGCCAGCAGCTACGACCGATTCACAGATACGCAGTATTTT
CDR3 protein: CASSYDRFTDTQYF

J gene: TRBJ1-2
CDR3 length: 14
clone size: NA
V gene: TRBV6-5
D gene: NA
CDR3 DNA: TGTGCCAGCAGCGGCGCCGGGACGGTGAGGGGTTACACCTTC
CDR3 protein: CASSGAGTVRGYTF

J gene: TRBJ1-3
CDR3 length: 16
clone size: NA
V gene: TRBV3-1
D gene: TRBD1
CDR3 DNA: TGTGCCAGCAGCCGGGACAGGTTGACACCTGGAAACACCACATATTTT
CDR3 protein: CASSRDRLTPGNTTYF

J gene: TRBJ2-7
CDR3 length: 13
clone size: few
V gene: TRBV6-6
D gene: NA
CDR3 DNA: TGTGCCAGCAGTCCCTATACAGGGTACGAGCAGTACTTC
CDR3 protein: CASSPYTGYEQYF

J gene: TRBJ2-3
CDR3 length: 13
clone size: NA
V gene: TRBV12-3/TRBV12-4
D gene: NA
CDR3 DNA: TGTGCCAGCAGTATATTACAGACAGATACGCAGTATTTT
CDR3 protein: CASSILQTDTQYF

J gene: TRBJ2-1
CDR3 length: 16
clone size: few
V gene: TRBV25-1
D gene: NA
CDR3 DNA: TGTGCCAGCAGTGAATCGGACGGACCCTCCTACAATGAGCAGTTCTTC
CDR3 protein: CASSESDGPSYNEQFF

J gene: TRBJ1-2
CDR3 length: 13
clone size: NA
V gene: TRBV29-1
D gene: TRBD1
CDR3 DNA: TGCAGCGTTGAGCAGGGGGCGCTTCCTGGCTACACCTTC
CDR3 protein: CSVEQGALPGYTF

J gene: TRBJ1-2
CDR3 length: 15
clone size: few
V gene: TRBV20-1
D gene: NA
CDR3 DNA: TGCAGTGCACCGGGACTCCTAGCCGAAAACTATGGCTACACCTTC
CDR3 protein: CSAPGLLAENYGYTF

J gene: TRBJ2-1
CDR3 length: 14
clone size: NA
V gene: TRBV4-2
D gene: NA
CDR3 DNA: TGTGCCAGCAGCCAAGAGGATGCTAGGGATGAGCAGTTCTTC
CDR3 protein: CASSQEDARDEQFF

J gene: TRBJ1-2
CDR3 length: 14
clone size: NA
V gene: TRBV27
D gene: NA
CDR3 DNA: TGTGCCAGCAGCTCTTTAGGGACGGATTATGGCTACACCTTC
CDR3 protein: CASSSLGTDYGYTF

J gene: TRBJ2-5
CDR3 length: 12
clone size: few
V gene: TRBV24-1
D gene: NA
CDR3 DNA: TGTGCCACCAGTGATACCACCAGGGAGCAGTACTTC
CDR3 protein: CATSDTTREQYF

J gene: TRBJ1-2
CDR3 length: 14
clone size: many
V gene: TRBV2
D gene: TRBD1
CDR3 DNA: TGTGCCAGCAGGGAAGGGACAGGAGTCTATGGCTACACCTTC
CDR3 protein: CASREGTGVYGYTF

J gene: TRBJ2-3
CDR3 length: 15
clone size: many
V gene: TRBV7-2
D gene: TRBD2
CDR3 DNA: TGTGCCAGCAGCCGGAGCGGGGGTCTAACAGATACGCAGTATTTT
CDR3 protein: CASSRSGGLTDTQYF

J gene: TRBJ2-1
CDR3 length: 15
clone size: NA
V gene: TRBV20-1
D gene: NA
CDR3 DNA: TGCAGTGCTAGAGATATCCAGTTCGCGAAAAGCGAGCAGTTCTTC
CDR3 protein: CSARDIQFAKSEQFF

J gene: TRBJ2-2
CDR3 length: 17
clone size: once
V gene: TRBV6-1
D gene: NA
CDR3 DNA: TGTGCCAGCAGTGAAGGGGGCGGGTGGACGGACACCGGGGAGCTGTTTTTT
CDR3 protein: CASSEGGGWTDTGELFF

J gene: TRBJ1-5
CDR3 length: 13
clone size: NA
V gene: TRBV29-1
D gene: TRBD1
CDR3 DNA: TGCAGCGTAGACACAGGGGGCAATCAGCCCCAGCATTTT
CDR3 protein: CSVDTGGNQPQHF

J gene: TRBJ2-3
CDR3 length: 17
clone size: few
V gene: TRBV7-9
D gene: TRBD2
CDR3 DNA: TGTGCCAGCAGCTTGGGGAGGACTAGCGGATGCACAGATACGCAGTATTTT
CDR3 protein: CASSLGRTSGCTDTQYF

J gene: TRBJ2-3
CDR3 length: 15
clone size: few
V gene: TRBV20-1
D gene: NA
CDR3 DNA: TGCAGTGCTAGTCGCGCGGCAGACTTCACAGATACGCAGTATTTT
CDR3 protein: CSASRAADFTDTQYF

J gene: TRBJ2-7
CDR3 length: 16
clone size: once
V gene: TRBV4-1
D gene: TRBD1
CDR3 DNA: TGCGCCAGCAGCCAAGGTCTCCAGGGGGCTAACCACGAGCAGTACTTC
CDR3 protein: CASSQGLQGANHEQYF

J gene: TRBJ1-5
CDR3 length: 19
clone size: NA
V gene: TRBV21-1
D gene: NA
CDR3 DNA: TGTGCCAGCAGCAAATGGGGGGCAAATGGACAGGATGGCAATCAGCCCCAGCATTTT
CDR3 protein: CASSKWGANGQDGNQPQHF

J gene: TRBJ2-1
CDR3 length: 13
clone size: NA
V gene: TRBV4-2
D gene: TRBD1
CDR3 DNA: TGTGCCAGCAGACGGACAGGGTTGGAGACCCAGTTCTTC
CDR3 protein: CASRRTGLETQFF

J gene: TRBJ2-1
CDR3 length: 12
clone size: NA
V gene: TRBV11-2
D gene: NA
CDR3 DNA: TGTGCCAGCAGCTTAGGAATCGATGAGCAGTTCTTC
CDR3 protein: CASSLGIDEQFF

J gene: TRBJ1-2
CDR3 length: 13
clone size: few
V gene: TRBV6-5
D gene: NA
CDR3 DNA: TGTGCCAGCAGTTACACGGGCGAGGATGGCTACACCTTC
CDR3 protein: CASSYTGEDGYTF

J gene: TRBJ2-3
CDR3 length: 14
clone size: NA
V gene: TRBV3-1
D gene: TRBD1
CDR3 DNA: TGTGCCAGCAGCCGACAGGGTGCCACAGATACGCAGTATTTT
CDR3 protein: CASSRQGATDTQYF

J gene: TRBJ2-5
CDR3 length: 14
clone size: NA
V gene: TRBV15
D gene: NA
CDR3 DNA: TGTGCCACCAGCACCGGTCCCCAGGATAAGACCCAGTACTTC
CDR3 protein: CATSTGPQDKTQYF

J gene: TRBJ1-2
CDR3 length: 16
clone size: few
V gene: TRBV7-9
D gene: TRBD1
CDR3 DNA: TGTGCCAGCAGCTCCCGGGACAGGGGGTTCCTTTATGGCTACACCTTC
CDR3 protein: CASSSRDRGFLYGYTF

J gene: TRBJ2-1
CDR3 length: 18
clone size: few
V gene: TRBV4-1
D gene: TRBD2
CDR3 DNA: TGCGCCAGCAGCCCGCCGGGCGGGGCGGGGGGATCCTACAATGAGCAGTTCTTC
CDR3 protein: CASSPPGGAGGSYNEQFF

J gene: TRBJ2-1
CDR3 length: 16
clone size: NA
V gene: TRBV7-2
D gene: NA
CDR3 DNA: TGTGCCAGCAGCCGCTCAGGGCAGGGCCCCTACAATGAGCAGTTCTTC
CDR3 protein: CASSRSGQGPYNEQFF

J gene: TRBJ2-3
CDR3 length: 16
clone size: NA
V gene: TRBV6-1
D gene: TRBD2
CDR3 DNA: TGTGCCAGCAGTACCCCTAGCGGGGAGAACACAGATACGCAGTATTTT
CDR3 protein: CASSTPSGENTDTQYF

J gene: TRBJ2-7
CDR3 length: 14
clone size: NA
V gene: TRBV6-6
D gene: NA
CDR3 DNA: TGTGCCAGCAGTTTGACGATGGGTTCCTACGAGCAGTACTTC
CDR3 protein: CASSLTMGSYEQYF

J gene: TRBJ2-1
CDR3 length: 12
clone size: NA
V gene: TRBV3-1
D gene: NA
CDR3 DNA: TGTGCCAGCAGCCAAGCCCGCTATGAGCAGTTCTTC
CDR3 protein: CASSQARYEQFF

J gene: TRBJ2-1
CDR3 length: 15
clone size: NA
V gene: TRBV9
D gene: NA
CDR3 DNA: TGTGCCAGCAGCGTAACCGGCGGGGGCCACAATGAGCAGTTCTTC
CDR3 protein: CASSVTGGGHNEQFF

J gene: TRBJ2-1
CDR3 length: 15
clone size: many
V gene: TRBV4-2
D gene: TRBD2
CDR3 DNA: TGTGCCAGCAGCCAAGGGCGGGGGGGTTACAATGAGCAGTTCTTC
CDR3 protein: CASSQGRGGYNEQFF

J gene: TRBJ2-5
CDR3 length: 16
clone size: once
V gene: TRBV11-3
D gene: TRBD1
CDR3 DNA: TGTGCCAGCAGCATTGACAGGGGGCCGTACCAAGAGACCCAGTACTTC
CDR3 protein: CASSIDRGPYQETQYF

J gene: TRBJ1-5
CDR3 length: 14
clone size: NA
V gene: TRBV28
D gene: NA
CDR3 DNA: TGTGCCAGCAGTCGGGCAGATAGCAATCAGCCCCAGCATTTT
CDR3 protein: CASSRADSNQPQHF

J gene: TRBJ2-7
CDR3 length: 15
clone size: NA
V gene: TRBV20-1
D gene: NA
CDR3 DNA: TGCAGTGCTAGGGAGGGGGGGGCCATATCCTACGAGCAGTACTTC
CDR3 protein: CSAREGGAISYEQYF

J gene: TRBJ1-6
CDR3 length: 14
clone size: NA
V gene: TRBV27
D gene: NA
CDR3 DNA: TGTGCCAGCAGTTTTGGACAAGTAAATTCACCCCTCCACTTT
CDR3 protein: CASSFGQVNSPLHF